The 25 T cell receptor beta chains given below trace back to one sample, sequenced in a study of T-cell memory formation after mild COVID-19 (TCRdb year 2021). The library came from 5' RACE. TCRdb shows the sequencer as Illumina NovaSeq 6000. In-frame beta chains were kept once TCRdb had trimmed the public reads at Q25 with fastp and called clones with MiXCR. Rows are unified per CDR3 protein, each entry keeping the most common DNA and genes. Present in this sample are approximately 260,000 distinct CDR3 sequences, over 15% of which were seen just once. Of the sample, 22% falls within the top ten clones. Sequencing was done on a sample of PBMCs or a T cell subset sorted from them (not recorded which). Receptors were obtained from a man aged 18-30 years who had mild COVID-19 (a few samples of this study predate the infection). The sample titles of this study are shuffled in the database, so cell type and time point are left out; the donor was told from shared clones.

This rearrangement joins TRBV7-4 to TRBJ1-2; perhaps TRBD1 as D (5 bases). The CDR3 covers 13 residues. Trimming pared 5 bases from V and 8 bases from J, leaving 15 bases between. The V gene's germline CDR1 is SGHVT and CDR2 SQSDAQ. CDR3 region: CASSPAEGCGYTF. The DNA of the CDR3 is TGTGCCAGCAGCCCTGCCGAGGGGTGCGGCTACACCTTC.

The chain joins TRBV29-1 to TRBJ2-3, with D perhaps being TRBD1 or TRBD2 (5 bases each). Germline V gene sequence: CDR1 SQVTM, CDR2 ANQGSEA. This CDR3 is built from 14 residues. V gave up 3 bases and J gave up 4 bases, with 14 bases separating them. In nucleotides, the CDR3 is TGCAGCGTTGATGCGAGGGGCTCCCCAGATACGCAGTATTTT. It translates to CSVDARGSPDTQYF.

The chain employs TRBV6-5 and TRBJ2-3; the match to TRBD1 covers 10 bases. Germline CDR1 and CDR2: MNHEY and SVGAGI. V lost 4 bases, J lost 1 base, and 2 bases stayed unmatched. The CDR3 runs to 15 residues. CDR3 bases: TGTGCCAGCAGTTCAGGGACAGGGGGCACAGATACGCAGTATTTT. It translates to CASSSGTGGTDTQYF.

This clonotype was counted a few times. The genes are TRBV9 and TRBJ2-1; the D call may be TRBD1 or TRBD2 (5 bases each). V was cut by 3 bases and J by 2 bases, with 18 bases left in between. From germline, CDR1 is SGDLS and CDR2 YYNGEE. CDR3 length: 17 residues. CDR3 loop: CASSEGLRGRAYNEQFF. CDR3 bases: TGTGCCAGCAGCGAGGGTCTACGGGGCAGGGCCTACAATGAGCAGTTCTTC.

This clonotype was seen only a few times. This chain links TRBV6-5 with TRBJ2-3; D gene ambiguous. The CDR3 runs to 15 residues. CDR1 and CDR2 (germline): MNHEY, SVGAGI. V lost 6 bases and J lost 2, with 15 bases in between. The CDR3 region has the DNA TGTGCCAGCAGGGAAAGAGGCAGAATCACAGATACGCAGTATTTT. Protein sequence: CASRERGRITDTQYF.

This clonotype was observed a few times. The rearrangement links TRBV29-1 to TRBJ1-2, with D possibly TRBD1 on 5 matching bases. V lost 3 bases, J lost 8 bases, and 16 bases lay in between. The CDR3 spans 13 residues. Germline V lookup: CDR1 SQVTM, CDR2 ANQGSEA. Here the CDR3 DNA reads TGCAGCGTTGACGGGGCAGGGCGTGGGGGCTACACCTTC. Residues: CSVDGAGRGGYTF.

The CDR3 DNA reads as TGTGCCATCAGTGATTTCTCCGACAGTGAAGCTTTCTTT. Protein: CAISDFSDSEAFF. The gene calls are TRBV10-3 and TRBJ1-1, with a weak D call TRBD1 (5 bases). This CDR3 region has 13 residues. Germline CDR1 and CDR2: ENHRY and SYGVKD. V was clipped by 3 bases and J by 7 bases, with 12 bases between them.

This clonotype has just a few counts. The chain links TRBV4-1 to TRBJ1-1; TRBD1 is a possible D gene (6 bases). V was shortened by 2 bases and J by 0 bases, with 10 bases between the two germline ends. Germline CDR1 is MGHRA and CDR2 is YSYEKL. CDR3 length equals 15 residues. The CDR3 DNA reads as TGCGCCAGCAGCCAATCGGACAGACTGAACACTGAAGCTTTCTTT. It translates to CASSQSDRLNTEAFF.

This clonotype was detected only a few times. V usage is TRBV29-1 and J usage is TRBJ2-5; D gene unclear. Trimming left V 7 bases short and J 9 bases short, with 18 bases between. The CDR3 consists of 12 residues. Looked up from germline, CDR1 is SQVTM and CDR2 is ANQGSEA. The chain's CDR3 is CSASSGDGAQYF. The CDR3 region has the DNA TGCAGCGCCAGTAGTGGCGATGGGGCCCAGTACTTC.

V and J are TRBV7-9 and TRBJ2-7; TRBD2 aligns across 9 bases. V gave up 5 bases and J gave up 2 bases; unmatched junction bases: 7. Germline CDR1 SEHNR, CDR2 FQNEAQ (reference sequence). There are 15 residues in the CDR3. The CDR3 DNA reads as TGTGCCAGCAGCCTAAGGTCTAGCGGGACCTACGAGCAGTACTTC. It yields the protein CASSLRSSGTYEQYF.

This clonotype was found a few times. CDR3 sequence reads: CASSDPGLVYNEQFF. The CDR3 DNA is TGTGCCAGTAGTGACCCGGGACTGGTCTACAATGAGCAGTTCTTC. V usage is TRBV19 and J usage is TRBJ2-1; TRBD2 might be the D (6 bases). Germline V gene sequence: CDR1 LNHDA, CDR2 SQIVND (reference sequence). The ends were cut back, 5 bases at V and 3 bases at J, with 14 bases in the middle. The CDR3 spans 15 residues.

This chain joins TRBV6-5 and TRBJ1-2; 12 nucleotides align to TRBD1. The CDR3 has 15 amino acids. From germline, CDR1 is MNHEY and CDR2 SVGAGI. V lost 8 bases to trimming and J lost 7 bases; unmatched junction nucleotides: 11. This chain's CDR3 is CASGSRDRGLGGYTF. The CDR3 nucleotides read TGTGCCAGCGGGTCCCGGGACAGGGGGCTCGGTGGCTACACCTTC.

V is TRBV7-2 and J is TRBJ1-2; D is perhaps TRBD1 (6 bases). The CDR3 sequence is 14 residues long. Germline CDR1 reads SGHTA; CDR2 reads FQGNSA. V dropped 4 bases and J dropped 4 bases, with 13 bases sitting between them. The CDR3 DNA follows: TGTGCCAGCAGCTCAGCAGGGGATTTCTATGGCTACACCTTC. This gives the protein CASSSAGDFYGYTF.

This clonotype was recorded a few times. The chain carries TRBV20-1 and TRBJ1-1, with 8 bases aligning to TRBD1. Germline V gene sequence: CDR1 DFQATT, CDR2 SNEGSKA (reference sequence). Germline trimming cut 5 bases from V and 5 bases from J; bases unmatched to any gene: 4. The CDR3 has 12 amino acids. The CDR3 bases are TGCAGTGCTTCATACAGGGGGACTGAAGCTTTCTTT. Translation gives CSASYRGTEAFF.

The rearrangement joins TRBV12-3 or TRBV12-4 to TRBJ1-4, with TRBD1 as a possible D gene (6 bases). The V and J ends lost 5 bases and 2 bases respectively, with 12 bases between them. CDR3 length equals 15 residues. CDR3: CASSQTTGTNEKLFF. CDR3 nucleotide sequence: TGTGCCAGCAGTCAAACAACAGGGACTAATGAAAAACTGTTTTTT.

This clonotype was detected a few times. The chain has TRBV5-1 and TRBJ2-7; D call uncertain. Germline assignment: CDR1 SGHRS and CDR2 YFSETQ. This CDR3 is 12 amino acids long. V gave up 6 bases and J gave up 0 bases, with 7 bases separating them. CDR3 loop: CASKGSSYEQYF. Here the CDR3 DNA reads TGCGCCAGCAAGGGCAGCTCCTACGAGCAGTACTTC.

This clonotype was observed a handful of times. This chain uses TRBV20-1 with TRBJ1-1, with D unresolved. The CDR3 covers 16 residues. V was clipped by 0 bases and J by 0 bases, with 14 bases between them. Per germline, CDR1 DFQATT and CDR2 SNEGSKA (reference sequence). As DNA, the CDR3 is TGCAGTGCTAGAGAGCCCACGGAAACCATGAACACTGAAGCTTTCTTT. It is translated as CSAREPTETMNTEAFF.

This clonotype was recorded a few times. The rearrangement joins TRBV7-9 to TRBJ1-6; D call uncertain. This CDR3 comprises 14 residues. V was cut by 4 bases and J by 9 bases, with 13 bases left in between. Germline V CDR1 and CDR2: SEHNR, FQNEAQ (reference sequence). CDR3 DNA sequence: TGTGCCAGCAGCTGGAGTTACATGGGTTCACCCCTCCACTTT. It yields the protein CASSWSYMGSPLHF. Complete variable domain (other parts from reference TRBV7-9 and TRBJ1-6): DTGVSQNPRHKITKRGQNVTFRCDPISEHNRLYWYRQTLGQGPEFLTYFQNEAQLEKSRLLSDRFSAERPKGSFSTLEIQRTEQGDSAMYLCASSWSYMGSPLHFGNGTRLTVT.

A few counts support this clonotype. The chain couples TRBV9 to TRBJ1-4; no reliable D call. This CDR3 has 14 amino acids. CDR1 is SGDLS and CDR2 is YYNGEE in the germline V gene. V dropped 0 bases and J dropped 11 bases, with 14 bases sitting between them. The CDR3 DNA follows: TGTGCCAGCAGCGTAGTAGGAGACCCCGGGAAACTGTTTTTT. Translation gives CASSVVGDPGKLFF.

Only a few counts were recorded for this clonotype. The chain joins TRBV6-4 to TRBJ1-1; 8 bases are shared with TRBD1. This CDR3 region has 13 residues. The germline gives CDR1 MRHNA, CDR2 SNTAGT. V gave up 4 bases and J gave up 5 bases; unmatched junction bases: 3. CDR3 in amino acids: CASSGTGQTEAFF. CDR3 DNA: TGTGCCAGCAGTGGGACAGGGCAAACTGAAGCTTTCTTT.

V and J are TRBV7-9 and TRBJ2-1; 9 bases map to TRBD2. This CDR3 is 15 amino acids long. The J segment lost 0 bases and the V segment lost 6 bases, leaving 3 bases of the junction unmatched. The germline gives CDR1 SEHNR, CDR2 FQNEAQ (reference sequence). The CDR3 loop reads CASRFSGSSYNEQFF. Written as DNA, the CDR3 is TGTGCCAGCAGATTTAGCGGGAGCTCCTACAATGAGCAGTTCTTC.

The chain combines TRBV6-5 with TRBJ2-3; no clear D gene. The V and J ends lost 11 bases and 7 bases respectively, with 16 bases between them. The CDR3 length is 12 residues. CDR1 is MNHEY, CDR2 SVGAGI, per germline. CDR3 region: CAVSSLGNTQYF. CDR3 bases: TGTGCCGTTTCGAGCCTCGGAAATACGCAGTATTTT.

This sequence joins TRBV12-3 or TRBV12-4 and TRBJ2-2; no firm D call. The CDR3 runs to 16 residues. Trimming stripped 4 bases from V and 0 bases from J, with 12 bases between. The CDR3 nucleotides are TGTGCCAGCAGTTCCGTGGACGGCGCGAACACCGGGGAGCTGTTTTTT. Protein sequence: CASSSVDGANTGELFF.

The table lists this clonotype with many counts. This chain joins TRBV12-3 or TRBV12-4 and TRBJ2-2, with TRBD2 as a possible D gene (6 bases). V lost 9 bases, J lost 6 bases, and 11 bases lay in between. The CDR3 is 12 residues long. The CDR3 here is CARLGTSGELFF. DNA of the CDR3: TGTGCCAGATTAGGGACTTCCGGGGAGCTGTTTTTT.

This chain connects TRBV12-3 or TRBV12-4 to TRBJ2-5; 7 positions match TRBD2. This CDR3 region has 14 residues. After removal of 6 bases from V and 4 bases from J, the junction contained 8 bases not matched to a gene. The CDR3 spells CASRSSSGGETQYF. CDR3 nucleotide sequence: TGTGCCAGCAGGTCCTCGTCGGGGGGAGAGACCCAGTACTTC.